The clone carrying this T cell receptor beta chain appeared a few times. Original data processing: Estimates of nucleated cell counts were drawn from the amplification of reference gene primers. Sequencing was performed with immunoSEQ multiplex PCR; in TCRdb, only in-frame clones are kept and a portion is missing. V and J calls and clone size follow that table, whereas D and trimming were derived from the DNA. This sample yields fewer than 250,000 clones, of which approximately 82% are seen a single time; around 8.7% belongs to the top ten. The data belong to a study of blood T cell repertoires in COVID-19. Across the whole study: PBMCs, B-cell-depleted T cells, or T cells provided the cDNA or gDNA that made up the material.

The CDR3 runs 15 residues. With 4 bases clipped from V and 2 bases from J, the junction kept 3 bases outside the gene matches. Per the germline V gene, CDR1 is SGHRS and CDR2 is YFSETQ. Sequencing used peripheral blood. The V call is TRBV5-1, the J call TRBJ1-4; 9 bases align to TRBD1. This receptor was obtained from a woman in her forties or fifties with acute or convalescent COVID-19. The CDR3 nucleotides are TGCGCCAGCAGCGTAACAGGGGGCACTAATGAAAAACTGTTTTTT. Its protein product is CASSVTGGTNEKLFF.